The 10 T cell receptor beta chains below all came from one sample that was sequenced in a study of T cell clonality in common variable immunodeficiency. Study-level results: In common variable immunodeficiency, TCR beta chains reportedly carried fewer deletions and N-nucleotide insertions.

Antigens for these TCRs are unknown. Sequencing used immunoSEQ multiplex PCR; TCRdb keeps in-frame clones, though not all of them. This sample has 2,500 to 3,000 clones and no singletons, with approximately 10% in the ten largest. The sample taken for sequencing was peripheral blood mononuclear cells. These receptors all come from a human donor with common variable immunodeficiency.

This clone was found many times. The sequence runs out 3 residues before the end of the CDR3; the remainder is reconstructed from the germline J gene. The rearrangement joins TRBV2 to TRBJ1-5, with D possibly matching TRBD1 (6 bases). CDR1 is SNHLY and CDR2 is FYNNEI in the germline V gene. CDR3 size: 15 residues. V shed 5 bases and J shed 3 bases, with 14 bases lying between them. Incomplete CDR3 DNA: TGTGCCAGCAGTCCAGACAGGTCGGACAATCAGCCC. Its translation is CASSPDRSDNQP. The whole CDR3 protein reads CASSPDRSDNQPQHF.

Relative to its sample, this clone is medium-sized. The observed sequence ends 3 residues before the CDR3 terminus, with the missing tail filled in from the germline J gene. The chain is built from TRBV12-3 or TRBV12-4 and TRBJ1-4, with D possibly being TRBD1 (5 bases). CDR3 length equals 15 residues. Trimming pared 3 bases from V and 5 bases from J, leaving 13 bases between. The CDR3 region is CASSLFGGRNEKLFF. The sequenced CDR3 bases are TGTGCCAGCAGTTTGTTCGGGGGTAGGAATGAAAAA.

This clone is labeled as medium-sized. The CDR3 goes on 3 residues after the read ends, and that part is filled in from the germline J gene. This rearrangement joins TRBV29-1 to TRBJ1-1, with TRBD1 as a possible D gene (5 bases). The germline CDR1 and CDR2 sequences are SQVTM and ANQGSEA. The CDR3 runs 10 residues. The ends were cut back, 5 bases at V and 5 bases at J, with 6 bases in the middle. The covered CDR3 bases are TGCAGCGTTTCAGGGACTGAA. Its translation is CSVSGTE. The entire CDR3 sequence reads CSVSGTEAFF.

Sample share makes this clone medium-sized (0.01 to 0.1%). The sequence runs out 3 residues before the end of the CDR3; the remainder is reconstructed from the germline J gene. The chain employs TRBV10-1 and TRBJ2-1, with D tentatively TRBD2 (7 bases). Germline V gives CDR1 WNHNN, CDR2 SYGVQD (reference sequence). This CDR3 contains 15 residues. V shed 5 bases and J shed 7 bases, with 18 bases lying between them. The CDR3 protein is CASSTQWGGRNEQFF. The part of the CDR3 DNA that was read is TGCGCCAGCAGTACACAGTGGGGGGGCCGGAATGAG.

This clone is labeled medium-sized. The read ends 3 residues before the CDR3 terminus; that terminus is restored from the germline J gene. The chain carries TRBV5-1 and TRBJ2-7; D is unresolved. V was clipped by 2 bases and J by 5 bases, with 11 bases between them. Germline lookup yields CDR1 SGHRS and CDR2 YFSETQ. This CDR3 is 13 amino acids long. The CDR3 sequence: CASSFLDGHEQYF. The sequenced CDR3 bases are TGCGCCAGCAGCTTCCTCGATGGGCACGAG.

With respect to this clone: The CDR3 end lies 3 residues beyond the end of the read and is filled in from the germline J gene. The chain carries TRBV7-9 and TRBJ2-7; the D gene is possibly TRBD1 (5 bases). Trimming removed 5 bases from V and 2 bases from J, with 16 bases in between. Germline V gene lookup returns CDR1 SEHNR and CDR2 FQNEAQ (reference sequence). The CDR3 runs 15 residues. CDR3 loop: CASSPISRAPYEQYF. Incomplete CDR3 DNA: TGTGCCAGCAGCCCAATTAGCAGGGCCCCCTACGAG.

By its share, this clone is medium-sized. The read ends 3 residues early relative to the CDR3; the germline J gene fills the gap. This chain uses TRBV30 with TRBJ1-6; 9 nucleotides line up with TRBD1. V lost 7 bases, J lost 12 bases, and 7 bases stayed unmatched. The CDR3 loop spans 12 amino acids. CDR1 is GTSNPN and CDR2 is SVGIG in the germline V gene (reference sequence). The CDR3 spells CAYAGQGLPLHF. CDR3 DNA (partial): TGTGCCTACGCAGGACAGGGGTTACCC.

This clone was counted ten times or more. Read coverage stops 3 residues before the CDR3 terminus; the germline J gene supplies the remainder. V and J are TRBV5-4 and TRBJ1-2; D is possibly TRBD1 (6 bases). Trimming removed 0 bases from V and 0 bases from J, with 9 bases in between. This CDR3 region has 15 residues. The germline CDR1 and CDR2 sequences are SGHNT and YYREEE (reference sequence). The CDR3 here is CASSLEGGPNYGYTF. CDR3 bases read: TGTGCCAGCAGCTTGGAGGGGGGGCCTAACTATGGC.

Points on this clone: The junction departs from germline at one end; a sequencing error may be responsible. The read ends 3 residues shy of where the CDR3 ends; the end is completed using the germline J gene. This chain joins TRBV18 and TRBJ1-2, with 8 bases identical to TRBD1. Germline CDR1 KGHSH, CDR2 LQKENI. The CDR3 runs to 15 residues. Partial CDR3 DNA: TGTGCCGGCTCACCACCGACAGGGGCCAACTATGGC. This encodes CAGSPPTGANYG. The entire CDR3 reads CAGSPPTGANYGYTF. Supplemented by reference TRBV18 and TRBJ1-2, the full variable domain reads NAGVMQNPRHLVRRRGQEARLRCSPMKGHSHVYWYRQLPEEGLKFMVYLQKENIIDESGMPKERFSAEFPKEGPSILRIQQVVRGDSAAYFCAGSPPTGANYGYTFGSGTRLTVV.

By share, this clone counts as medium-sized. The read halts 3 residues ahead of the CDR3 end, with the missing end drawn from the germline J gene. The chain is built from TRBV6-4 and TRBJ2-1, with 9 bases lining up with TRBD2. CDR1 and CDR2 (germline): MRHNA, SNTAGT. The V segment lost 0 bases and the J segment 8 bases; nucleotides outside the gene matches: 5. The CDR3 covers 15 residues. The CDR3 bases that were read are TGTGCCAGCAGTGACTCGGCTAGCGGGGCGGATGAG. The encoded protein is CASSDSASGADE. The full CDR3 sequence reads CASSDSASGADEQFF.